This T cell receptor beta chain is drawn from a study of a mutant IDH1 vaccine in newly diagnosed glioma. Time point denoted: week 47, end of study. What each vaccine dose contained was 300 ug of mutant IDH1 20-mer peptide, accompanied by topical imiquimod. After removal of 6 bases from V and 0 bases from J, the junction contained 4 bases not matched to a gene. In germline, CDR1 is ENHRY, CDR2 SYGVKD. The CDR3 has 14 residues. With respect to this clone: What it binds is unknown.

The table came from immunoSEQ multiplex PCR; TCRdb's copy has only in-frame clones and leaves some out. The sample comprises around 50,000 clones, less than 85% of which are singletons, and 4.3% rests with the top ten. V and J are TRBV10-3 and TRBJ1-1, with TRBD1 matching 7 bases. Sequences were derived from PBMCs, sampled from a glioma patient whose treatment included an IDH1 peptide vaccine. The receptor's source is a woman aged 25 to 39 with glioma. Some clones in this sample may be carry-over from other donors' samples. The CDR3 region has the DNA TGTGCCATCAGGGAGGGGGCCGTGAACACTGAAGCTTTCTTT. Translating it yields CAIREGAVNTEAFF.